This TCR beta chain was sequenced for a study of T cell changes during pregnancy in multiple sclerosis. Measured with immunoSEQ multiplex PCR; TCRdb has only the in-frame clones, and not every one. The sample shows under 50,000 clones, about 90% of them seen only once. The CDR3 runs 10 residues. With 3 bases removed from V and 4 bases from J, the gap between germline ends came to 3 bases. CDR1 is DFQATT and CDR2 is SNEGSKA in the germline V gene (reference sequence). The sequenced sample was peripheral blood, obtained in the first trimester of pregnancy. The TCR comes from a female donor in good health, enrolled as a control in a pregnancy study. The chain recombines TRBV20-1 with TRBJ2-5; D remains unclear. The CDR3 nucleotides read TGCAGTGCTAGCCTAGAGACCCAGTACTTC. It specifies CSASLETQYF.